Listed below are T cell receptor beta chains from one sample, sequenced in a study of blood T cell repertoires in COVID-19. Method: immunoSEQ multiplex PCR; TCRdb's copy keeps in-frame clones and lacks some. Here the sample spans approximately 110,000 clones, about 85% being singletons. The sequencing sample was made of peripheral blood. The receptors here all came from a man in his forties or fifties with acute or convalescent COVID-19. The CDR3 runs from the conserved cysteine through the conserved F or W. The D gene is left open where the match is weak. Size is omitted from some rows. Given values are once, few, many or a class for expanded clones.

j_call d_call v_call clone_size cdr3_aa cdr3_nt
TRBJ1-4 - TRBV30 once CAGSVLTNEKLFF TGTGCCGGTAGTGTACTAACTAATGAAAAACTGTTTTTT
TRBJ2-7 TRBD1 TRBV24-1 - CATGDSYEQYF TGTGCCACCGGGGACAGCTACGAGCAGTACTTC
TRBJ2-3 TRBD2 TRBV9 - CASSVGASGSIVADTQYF TGTGCCAGCAGCGTAGGGGCTAGCGGGAGCATCGTCGCGGATACGCAGTATTTT
TRBJ2-1 TRBD2 TRBV6-1 once CASSVAGGQDEQFF TGTGCCAGCAGTGTAGCGGGAGGGCAGGATGAGCAGTTCTTC
TRBJ1-3 TRBD1 TRBV29-1 - CSVTTGASGNTIYF TGCAGCGTTACCACAGGGGCCTCTGGAAACACCATATATTTT
TRBJ2-3 - TRBV7-9 - CASTLVGTDTQYF TGTGCCAGTACCCTAGTCGGCACAGATACGCAGTATTTT
TRBJ2-5 TRBD2 TRBV10-1 - CASSAGGGRTGPLETQYF TGCGCCAGCAGTGCGGGGGGAGGCCGGACGGGGCCGTTGGAGACCCAGTACTTC
TRBJ2-1 - TRBV14 - CASSPRKVNEQFF TGTGCCAGCAGCCCGAGGAAGGTAAATGAGCAGTTCTTC
TRBJ2-3 TRBD2 TRBV14 - CASSQAGTIDTQYF TGTGCCAGCAGCCAAGCCGGGACTATCGATACGCAGTATTTT
TRBJ1-1 TRBD1 TRBV10-2 - CASSQGGTEAFF TGCGCCAGCAGCCAGGGGGGCACTGAAGCTTTCTTT
TRBJ1-1 TRBD1 TRBV7-3 - CASSLGPGGETEAFF TGTGCCAGCAGCTTAGGCCCAGGGGGAGAGACTGAAGCTTTCTTT
TRBJ2-3 TRBD2 TRBV2 - CASSETGGPTDTQYF TGTGCCAGCAGTGAGACGGGAGGGCCCACAGATACGCAGTATTTT
TRBJ1-1 - TRBV20-1 - CSAVINTEAFF TGCAGTGCCGTTATAAACACTGAAGCTTTCTTT
TRBJ2-7 TRBD1 TRBV11-2 - CASSRGTGLYEQYF TGTGCCAGCAGCCGAGGGACAGGCCTCTACGAGCAGTACTTC
TRBJ1-2 - TRBV30 - CAWTGNYGYTF TGTGCCTGGACAGGGAATTATGGCTACACCTTC
TRBJ1-3 TRBD1 TRBV7-9 - CASSPQPGQAFSGNTIYF TGTGCCAGCAGCCCTCAACCGGGACAGGCTTTCTCTGGAAACACCATATATTTT
TRBJ2-1 - TRBV7-2 - CASSLEPSSYNEQFF TGTGCCAGCAGCTTAGAACCGAGCTCCTACAATGAGCAGTTCTTC
TRBJ1-4 TRBD1 TRBV2 - CASSGREGGEKLFF TGTGCCAGCAGTGGACGGGAAGGGGGCGAAAAACTGTTTTTT
TRBJ2-7 TRBD2 TRBV3-1/TRBV3-2 few CASSQTSGSSLRPAYEQYF TGTGCCAGCAGCCAAACTAGCGGGAGTTCCCTCCGCCCGGCGTACGAGCAGTACTTC
TRBJ1-1 - TRBV6-4 - CASRTLQGEAFF TGTGCCAGCAGGACCTTACAGGGTGAAGCTTTCTTT
TRBJ2-7 TRBD1 TRBV11-2 few CASSSDRVYEQYF TGTGCCAGCAGCTCCGACAGGGTCTACGAGCAGTACTTC
TRBJ2-3 TRBD1 TRBV2 - CASPGQGRDTQYF TGTGCCAGTCCGGGACAGGGGAGAGATACGCAGTATTTT